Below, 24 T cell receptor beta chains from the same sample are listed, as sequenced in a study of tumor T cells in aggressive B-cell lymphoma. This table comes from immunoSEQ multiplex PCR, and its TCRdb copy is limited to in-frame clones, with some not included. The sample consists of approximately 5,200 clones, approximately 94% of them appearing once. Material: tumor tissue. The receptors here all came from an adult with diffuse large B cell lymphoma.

DNA for the CDR3: TGTGCCAGCAGGACAACACGAATCGATCAGCCCCAGCATTTT. Translated, it gives CASRTTRIDQPQHF. This chain uses TRBV6-1 with TRBJ1-5; D remains ambiguous. This CDR3 is 14 amino acids long. Germline CDR1 and CDR2: MNHNS and SASEGT. Trimming pared 6 bases from V and 5 bases from J, leaving 14 bases between.

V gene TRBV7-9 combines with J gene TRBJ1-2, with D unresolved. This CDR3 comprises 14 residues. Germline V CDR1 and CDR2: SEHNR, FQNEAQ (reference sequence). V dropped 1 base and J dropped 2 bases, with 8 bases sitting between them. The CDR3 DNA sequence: TGTGCCAGCAGCTTAGTGGCGGTGAACTATGGCTACACCTTC. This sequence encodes CASSLVAVNYGYTF.

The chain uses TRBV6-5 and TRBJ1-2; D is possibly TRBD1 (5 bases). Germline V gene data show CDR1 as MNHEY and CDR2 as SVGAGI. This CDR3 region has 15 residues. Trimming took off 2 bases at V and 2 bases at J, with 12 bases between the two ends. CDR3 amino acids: CASSYGGGINYGYTF. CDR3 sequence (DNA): TGTGCCAGCAGTTACGGGGGGGGGATCAACTATGGCTACACCTTC.

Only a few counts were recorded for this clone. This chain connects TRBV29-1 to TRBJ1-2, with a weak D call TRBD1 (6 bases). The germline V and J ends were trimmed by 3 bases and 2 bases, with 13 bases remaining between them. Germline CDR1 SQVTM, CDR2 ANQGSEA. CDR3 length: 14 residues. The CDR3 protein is CSVDVGGRNYGYTF. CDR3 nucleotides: TGCAGCGTTGACGTGGGGGGGCGAAACTATGGCTACACCTTC. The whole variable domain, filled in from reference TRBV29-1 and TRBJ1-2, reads SAVISQKPSRDICQRGTSLTIQCQVDSQVTMMFWYRQQPGQSLTLIATANQGSEATYESGFVIDKFPISRPNLTFSTLTVSNMSPEDSSIYLCSVDVGGRNYGYTFGSGTRLTVV.

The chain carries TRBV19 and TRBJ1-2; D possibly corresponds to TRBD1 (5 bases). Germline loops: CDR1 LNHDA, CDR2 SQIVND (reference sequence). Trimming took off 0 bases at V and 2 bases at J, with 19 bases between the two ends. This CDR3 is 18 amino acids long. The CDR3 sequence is CASSIEYFGTSLNYGYTF. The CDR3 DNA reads TGTGCCAGTAGTATAGAGTACTTTGGGACTTCTCTGAACTATGGCTACACCTTC.

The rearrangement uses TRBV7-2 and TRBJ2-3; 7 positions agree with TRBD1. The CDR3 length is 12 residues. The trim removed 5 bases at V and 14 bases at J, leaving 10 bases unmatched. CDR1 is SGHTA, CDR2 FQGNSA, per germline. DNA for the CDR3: TGTGCCAGCAGCCTAACAGGGGAAGGACGGTATTTT. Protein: CASSLTGEGRYF.

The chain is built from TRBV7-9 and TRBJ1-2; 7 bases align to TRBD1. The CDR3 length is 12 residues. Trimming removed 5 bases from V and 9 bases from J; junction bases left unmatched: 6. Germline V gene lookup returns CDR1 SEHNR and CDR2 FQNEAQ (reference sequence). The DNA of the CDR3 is TGTGCCAGCAGCGACAGGGTTTTAAGCTACACCTTC. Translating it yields CASSDRVLSYTF.

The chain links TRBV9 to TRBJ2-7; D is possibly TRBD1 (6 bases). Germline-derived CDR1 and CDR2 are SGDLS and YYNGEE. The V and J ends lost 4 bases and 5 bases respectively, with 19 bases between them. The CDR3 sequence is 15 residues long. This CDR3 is CASSIRGTPGHEQYF. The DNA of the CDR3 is TGTGCCAGCAGCATAAGGGGGACCCCTGGCCACGAGCAGTACTTC.

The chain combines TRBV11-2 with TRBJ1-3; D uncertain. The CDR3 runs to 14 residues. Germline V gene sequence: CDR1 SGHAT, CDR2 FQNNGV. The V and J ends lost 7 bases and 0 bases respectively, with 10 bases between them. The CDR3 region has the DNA TGTGCCAGCAAGCACGAGTACTCTGGAAACACCATATATTTT. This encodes CASKHEYSGNTIYF.

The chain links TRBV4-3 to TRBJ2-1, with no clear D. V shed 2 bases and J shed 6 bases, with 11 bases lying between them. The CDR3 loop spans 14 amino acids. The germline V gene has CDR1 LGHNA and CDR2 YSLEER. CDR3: CASSQRLGSNEQFF. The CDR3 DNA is TGCGCCAGCAGCCAACGCCTCGGGTCCAATGAGCAGTTCTTC.

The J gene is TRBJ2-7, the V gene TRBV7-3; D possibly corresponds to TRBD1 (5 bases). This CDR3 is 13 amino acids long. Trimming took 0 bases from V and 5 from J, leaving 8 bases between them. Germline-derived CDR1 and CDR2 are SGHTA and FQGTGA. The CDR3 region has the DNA TGTGCCAGCAGCTTAACTGTGACAGACGAGCAGTACTTC. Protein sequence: CASSLTVTDEQYF.

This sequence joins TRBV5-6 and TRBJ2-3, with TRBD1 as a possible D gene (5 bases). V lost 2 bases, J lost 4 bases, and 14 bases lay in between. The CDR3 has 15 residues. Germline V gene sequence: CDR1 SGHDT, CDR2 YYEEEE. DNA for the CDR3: TGTGCCAGCAGCTTCACAGGCGTAGGACCAGATACGCAGTATTTT. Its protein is CASSFTGVGPDTQYF.

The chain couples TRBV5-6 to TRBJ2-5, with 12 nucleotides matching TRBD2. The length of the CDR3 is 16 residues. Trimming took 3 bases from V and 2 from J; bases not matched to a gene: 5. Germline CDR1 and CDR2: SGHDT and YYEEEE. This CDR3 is CASSWGGLAGQETQYF. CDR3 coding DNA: TGTGCCAGCAGCTGGGGAGGACTAGCGGGACAAGAGACCCAGTACTTC.

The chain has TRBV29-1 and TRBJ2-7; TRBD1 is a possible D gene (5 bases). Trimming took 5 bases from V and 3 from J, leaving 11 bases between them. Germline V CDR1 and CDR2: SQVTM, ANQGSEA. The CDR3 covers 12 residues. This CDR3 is CSVIGRDYEQYF. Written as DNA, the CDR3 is TGCAGCGTTATTGGCAGGGACTACGAGCAGTACTTC.

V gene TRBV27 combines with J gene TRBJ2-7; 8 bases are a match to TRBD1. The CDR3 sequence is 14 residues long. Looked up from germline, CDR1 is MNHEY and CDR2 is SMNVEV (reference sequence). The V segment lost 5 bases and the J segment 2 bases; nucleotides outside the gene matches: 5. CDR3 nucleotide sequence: TGTGCCAGCAGTCCCGGACAGGGAGCCTACGAGCAGTACTTC. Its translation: CASSPGQGAYEQYF.

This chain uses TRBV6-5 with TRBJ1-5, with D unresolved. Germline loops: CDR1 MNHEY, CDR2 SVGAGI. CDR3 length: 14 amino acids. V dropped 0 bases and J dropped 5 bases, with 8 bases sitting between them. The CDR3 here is CASSYSSSYQPQHF. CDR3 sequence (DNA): TGTGCCAGCAGTTACTCGTCTTCCTATCAGCCCCAGCATTTT.

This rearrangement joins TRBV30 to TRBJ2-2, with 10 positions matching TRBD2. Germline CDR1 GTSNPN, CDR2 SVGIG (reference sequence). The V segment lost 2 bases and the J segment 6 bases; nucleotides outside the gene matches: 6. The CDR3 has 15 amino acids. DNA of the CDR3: TGTGCCTGGAGTTGGCTAGCGGGAGAGGCCGGGGAGCTGTTTTTT. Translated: CAWSWLAGEAGELFF.

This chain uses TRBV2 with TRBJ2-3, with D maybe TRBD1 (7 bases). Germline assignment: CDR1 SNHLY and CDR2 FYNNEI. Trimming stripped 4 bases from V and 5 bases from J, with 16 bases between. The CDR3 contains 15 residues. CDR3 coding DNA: TGTGCCAGCAGTGGGGCAGGGGGGTCCCTAGATACGCAGTATTTT. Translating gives CASSGAGGSLDTQYF.

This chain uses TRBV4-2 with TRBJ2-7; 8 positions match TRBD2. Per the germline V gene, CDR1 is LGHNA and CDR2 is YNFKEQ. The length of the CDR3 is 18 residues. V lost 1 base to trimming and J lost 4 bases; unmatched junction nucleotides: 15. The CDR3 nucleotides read TGTGCCAGCAGCCAAGCGGGGGCTAGCGGGCGCCTCTTATACGAGCAGTACTTC. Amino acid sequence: CASSQAGASGRLLYEQYF.

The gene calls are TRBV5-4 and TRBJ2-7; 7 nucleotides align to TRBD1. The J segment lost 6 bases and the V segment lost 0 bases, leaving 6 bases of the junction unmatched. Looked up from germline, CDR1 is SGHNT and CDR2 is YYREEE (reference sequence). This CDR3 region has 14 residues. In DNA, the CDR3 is TGTGCCAGCAGCTTGGAAACAGGGGTGGGCGAGCAGTACTTC. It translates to CASSLETGVGEQYF.

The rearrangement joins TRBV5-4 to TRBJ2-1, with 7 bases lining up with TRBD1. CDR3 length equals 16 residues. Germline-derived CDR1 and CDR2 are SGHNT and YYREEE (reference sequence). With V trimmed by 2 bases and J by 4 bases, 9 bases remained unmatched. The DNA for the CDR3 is TGTGCCAGCAGCTTTCAGACAGGGAGTGGGTACAATGAGCAGTTCTTC. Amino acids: CASSFQTGSGYNEQFF.

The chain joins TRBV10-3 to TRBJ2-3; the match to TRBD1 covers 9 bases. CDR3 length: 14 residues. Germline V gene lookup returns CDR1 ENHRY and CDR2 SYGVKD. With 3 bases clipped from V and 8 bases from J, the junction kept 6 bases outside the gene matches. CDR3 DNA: TGTGCCATCAGTGAAATACAGGGGGCAGGTACGCAGTATTTT. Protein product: CAISEIQGAGTQYF.

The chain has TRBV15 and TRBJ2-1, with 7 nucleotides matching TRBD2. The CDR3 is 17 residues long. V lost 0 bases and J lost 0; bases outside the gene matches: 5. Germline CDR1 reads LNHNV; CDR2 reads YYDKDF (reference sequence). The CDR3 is CATSRDQAGSSYNEQFF. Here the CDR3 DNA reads TGTGCCACCAGCAGAGATCAAGCGGGGAGCTCCTACAATGAGCAGTTCTTC.

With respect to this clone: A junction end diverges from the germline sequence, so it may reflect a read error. The CDR3 DNA is TGTGCTAGCAGTCCTAGCGGGAGCACAGATACGCAGTATTTT. Its translation is CASSPSGSTDTQYF. V usage is TRBV7-9 and J usage is TRBJ2-3, with TRBD2 matching 8 bases. Germline V gene sequence: CDR1 SEHNR, CDR2 FQNEAQ (reference sequence). The CDR3 sequence is 14 residues long.